The clone carrying this TCR beta chain was picked up a small number of times. Its specificity is not known. This record comes from a study of CD8 T cells in ankylosing spondylitis. Study-wide results and caveats: In peripheral blood, disease-linked CD8+ clones occurred at relatively low frequencies. Ankylosing spondylitis blood appeared to be characterized by a TCR beta motif of eight highly homologous variants.

It was by quantitative 5'-RACE with molecular barcodes that TCR beta libraries were made. Each CDR3 protein is one row after TCRdb ran MiXCR on the 5' RACE reads. The repertoire holds 350,000 or so distinct CDR3 sequences, with approximately 8.2% as singletons. The sample was blood, either unsorted or a sorted T cell fraction (not recorded which). The sequence was collected from a male donor with ankylosing spondylitis.

In DNA, the CDR3 is TGTGCCAGCAGTTTGGGGGACGCCTATTCACCCCTCCACTTT. Its protein is CASSLGDAYSPLHF. The chain carries TRBV12-3 or TRBV12-4 and TRBJ1-6; D might be TRBD1 (5 bases). The V end was cut by 3 bases, the J end by 8 bases, with 11 bases between. This CDR3 has 14 residues.